The entry below gives a single T cell receptor (beta chain) sequence along with its context. Its antigen is still unknown. Relative to the germline gene, one junction end is altered; a read error may explain this. The Oncomine TCR Beta short-read assay sequenced DNA from cultured CD4+ T cells. From cultured CD4+ T cells, genomic DNA was extracted. TCRdb re-analysed the PCR reads in MiXCR, keeping a single row per CDR3 protein. The table shows approximately 15,000 distinct CDR3 sequences, with approximately 42% occurring only once. This sample's treatment: approximately 9-day PBMC culture with coronavirus spike peptide pools or control peptides (ViraFEST assay). Each well held 2 million to 2.5 million PBMCs in IL-2 (approximately 10 IU/ml) medium with 8.5 to 10 ug/ml peptide pools. These data originate in a study of vaccination and CD4 T cells after COVID-19. Study details: Two of the convalescents were Hispanic, and convalescents were six males and four females.

Germline lookup yields CDR1 SSHAT and CDR2 FNYEAQ (reference sequence). The length of the CDR3 is 13 residues. This TCR was recovered from a human donor with COVID-19. The sequencing input was cultured CD4+ T cells from blood. The V call is TRBV7-7, the J call TRBJ1-4, with D unresolved. CDR3 sequence reads: CASSLLPNEKLFF. DNA of the CDR3: TGTGCTAGCAGCTTATTACCGAATGAAAAACTGTTTTTT. Together with reference TRBV7-7 and TRBJ1-4, the CDR3 gives the full variable domain: GAGVSQSPRYKVTKRGQDVTLRCDPISSHATLYWYQQALGQGPEFLTYFNYEAQPDKSGLPSDRFSAERPEGSISTLTIQRTEQRDSAMYRCASSLLPNEKLFFGSGTQLSVL.